This TCR beta chain was recorded in a study of OX40 agonist ivuxolimab in advanced cancers. Study details: Every 2 weeks, ivuxolimab was infused into the patients intravenously at between 0.01 and 10 mg/kg. With a range of about 23 to 85, age averaged about 58 years, and 70% to 85% were male. Study-wide results and caveats: Averaging showed that CD8+ T cells had more expanded clones than CD4+ did.

As concerns this clone: The antigen is not known.

Using immunoSEQ multiplex PCR, the repertoire was profiled, and TCRdb retains in-frame clones only, with some absent. The sample holds 90,000 to 95,000 clones; approximately 87% are singletons and the top ten take about 4.5%. Germline CDR1 reads SGHAT; CDR2 reads FQNNGV. Trimming shortened V by 1 base and J by 5 bases, and 11 bases separated the two germline ends. The CDR3 covers 14 residues. This TCR came from an adult with an advanced solid tumor such as melanoma, head and neck, liver or kidney cancer. The rearrangement joins TRBV11-2 to TRBJ1-1, with D unresolved. This specimen was CD4+ or CD8+ T cells sorted from blood, taken in a trial of the OX40 agonist ivuxolimab. The DNA for the CDR3 is TGTGCCAGCAGCTTAGCCCAAATGGTTACTGAAGCTTTCTTT. This gives the protein CASSLAQMVTEAFF.